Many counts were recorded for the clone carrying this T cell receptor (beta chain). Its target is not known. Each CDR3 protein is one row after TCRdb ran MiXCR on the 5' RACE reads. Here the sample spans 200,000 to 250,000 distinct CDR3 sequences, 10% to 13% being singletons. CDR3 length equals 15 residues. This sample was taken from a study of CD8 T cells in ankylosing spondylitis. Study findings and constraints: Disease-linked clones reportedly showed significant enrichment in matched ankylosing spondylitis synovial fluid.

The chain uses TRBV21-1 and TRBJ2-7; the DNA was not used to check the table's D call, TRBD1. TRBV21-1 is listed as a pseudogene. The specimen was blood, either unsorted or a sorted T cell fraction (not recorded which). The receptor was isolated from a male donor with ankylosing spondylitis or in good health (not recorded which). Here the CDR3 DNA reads TGTGCTGTCGGCCGTTTTGACAGGGTCTCCTACGAGCAGTACTTC. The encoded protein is CAVGRFDRVSYEQYF.